This is a list of T cell receptor beta chains from one sample in a study of blood T cell repertoires in COVID-19. Data came from immunoSEQ multiplex PCR; TCRdb stores just in-frame clones and leaves some out. In the table there are 650,000 to 800,000 clones, 85% to 90% of which are singletons. The specimen sequenced was peripheral blood. All receptors derive from a woman aged 18 to 35 with acute or convalescent COVID-19. CDR3s include the opening cysteine and the closing phenylalanine or tryptophan. The D gene is left open where the match is weak. Clone size is given for some rows only: seen once, a few or many times, or a class if the clone is expanded.

clone_size	d_call	j_call	cdr3_length	v_call	cdr3_aa	cdr3_nt
-	TRBD2	TRBJ2-5	15	TRBV20-1	CSASDGGGVQETQYF	TGCAGTGCTAGTGACGGCGGGGGGGTCCAAGAGACCCAGTACTTC
-	TRBD1	TRBJ1-6	16	TRBV2	CASSSGTGGFGSPLHF	TGTGCCAGCAGCTCCGGGACAGGGGGTTTTGGTTCACCCCTCCACTTT
-	TRBD1	TRBJ1-2	16	TRBV9	CASSGTIRAQGDGYTF	TGTGCCAGCAGCGGCACCATAAGGGCACAGGGGGATGGCTACACCTTC
-	-	TRBJ2-7	14	TRBV7-9	CASSLAQGPYEQYF	TGTGCCAGCAGCTTAGCGCAGGGTCCCTACGAGCAGTACTTC
-	-	TRBJ1-6	18	TRBV28	CASSLPVQASSYNSPLHF	TGTGCCAGCAGTCTCCCGGTACAGGCGAGCTCCTATAATTCACCCCTCCACTTT
-	-	TRBJ1-1	15	TRBV19	CASSLWGGRGTEAFF	TGTGCCAGTAGTCTGTGGGGGGGTAGGGGCACTGAAGCTTTCTTT
-	TRBD2	TRBJ2-3	16	TRBV4-1	CASSQASGSTTDTQYF	TGCGCCAGCAGCCAGGCTAGCGGGAGTACGACAGATACGCAGTATTTT
once	-	TRBJ1-1	15	TRBV23-1	CASSRATGTNTEAFF	TGCGCCAGCAGTCGAGCAACAGGGACAAACACTGAAGCTTTCTTT
-	-	TRBJ1-1	12	TRBV7-2	CASSLVGVKAFF	TGTGCCAGCAGCTTAGTAGGGGTAAAGGCTTTCTTT
-	-	TRBJ1-6	14	TRBV18	CASSPSRGNSPLHF	TGTGCCAGCTCACCGTCAAGGGGGAATTCACCCCTCCACTTT
-	-	TRBJ1-1	13	TRBV5-4	CASRRLSHTEAFF	TGTGCCAGCAGGAGACTCTCCCACACTGAAGCTTTCTTT
-	TRBD2	TRBJ2-7	14	TRBV3-1/TRBV3-2	CASSPGTGGDEQYF	TGTGCCAGCAGCCCCGGGACGGGAGGGGACGAGCAGTACTTC
-	-	TRBJ1-1	11	TRBV7-2	CASSRTTEAFF	TGTGCCAGCAGTAGGACAACTGAAGCTTTCTTT
-	-	TRBJ1-1	17	TRBV10-3	CASLRGPSGYFDTEAFF	TGTGCCAGCCTCAGGGGCCCCAGTGGGTACTTTGACACTGAAGCTTTCTTT
once	-	TRBJ2-5	13	TRBV6-6	CASSRGLKETQYF	TGTGCCAGCAGTCGCGGACTGAAAGAGACCCAGTACTTC
-	-	TRBJ2-6	16	TRBV6-5	CASSYFPSSGANVLTF	TGTGCCAGCAGTTACTTCCCCTCCTCTGGGGCCAACGTCCTGACTTTC
-	-	TRBJ1-2	14	TRBV9	CASSPEGLGYGYTF	TGTGCCAGCAGCCCGGAGGGGTTGGGTTATGGCTACACCTTC
-	-	TRBJ1-5	15	TRBV5-8	CASSSGQSGAQPQHF	TGTGCCAGCAGCTCCGGACAGTCAGGAGCCCAGCCCCAGCATTTT
-	-	TRBJ2-4	13	TRBV13	CASSFRDKNIQYF	TGTGCCAGCAGCTTCCGGGATAAAAACATTCAGTACTTC
-	TRBD1	TRBJ1-1	14	TRBV4-3	CASSTTGEVSEAFF	TGCGCCAGCAGTACGACAGGGGAGGTTTCGGAAGCTTTCTTT
-	-	TRBJ1-1	15	TRBV14	CASSQSVRNRVDAFF	TGTGCCAGCAGCCAGTCCGTGAGAAACAGGGTGGACGCTTTCTTT
-	TRBD2	TRBJ2-1	16	TRBV5-4	CASSLERGVGYNEQFF	TGTGCCAGCAGCTTGGAGCGGGGGGTGGGGTACAATGAGCAGTTCTTC
-	-	TRBJ1-6	13	TRBV29-1	CSIRVGHNSPLHF	TGCAGCATCAGGGTCGGCCATAATTCACCCCTCCACTTT
-	TRBD1	TRBJ1-2	14	TRBV6-6	CASIYRDREGGYTF	TGTGCCAGCATCTACCGGGACAGGGAAGGAGGCTACACCTTC
-	-	TRBJ1-1	13	TRBV5-6	CASSVSGNTEAFF	TGTGCCAGCAGCGTTTCGGGGAACACTGAAGCTTTCTTT
-	-	TRBJ1-3	15	TRBV5-1	CASSVSSSFGNTIYF	TGCGCCAGCAGCGTCTCCTCTAGTTTTGGTAACACCATATATTTT
-	-	TRBJ1-1	13	TRBV6-6	CASTHGGNTEAFF	TGTGCCAGCACTCACGGGGGGAACACTGAAGCTTTCTTT
-	TRBD1	TRBJ1-2	14	TRBV3-1/TRBV3-2	CASSSDREVSGYTF	TGTGCCAGCAGCTCCGACAGGGAGGTTAGTGGCTACACCTTC
once	-	TRBJ1-1	17	TRBV6-2/TRBV6-3	CASSSGGEGRSDTEAFF	TGTGCCAGCAGTTCCGGAGGGGAGGGGAGGTCAGACACTGAAGCTTTCTTT
-	TRBD1	TRBJ1-1	15	TRBV30	CAWHTPGQGNTEAFF	TGTGCCTGGCATACTCCGGGACAGGGAAACACTGAAGCTTTCTTT
once	TRBD1	TRBJ1-2	14	TRBV5-8	CASSPGQPYLSYTF	TGTGCCAGCAGCCCGGGACAGCCGTACCTCAGCTACACCTTC